Each of the 12 T cell receptor beta chains below was sequenced from the same sample in a study of blood T cells in healthy people across ages. A J-beta primer mix and a sample-barcoded 5' primer were used in a second PCR of roughly 6 to 12 cycles. From the 5' RACE reads, TCRdb called clonotypes with MiXCR, one entry per CDR3 protein. The sample carries hundreds of thousands of distinct CDR3 sequences, less than 70% recorded once. Sequencing was performed on blood. These receptors all come from a man older than 75 in good health.

This clonotype was picked up a small number of times. The V call is TRBV12-3 or TRBV12-4, the J call TRBJ2-3; 7 bases fit TRBD2. J gave up 5 bases and V 4 bases, and 18 bases lay outside the gene matches. The CDR3 length is 18 residues. Here the CDR3 DNA reads TGTGCCAGCAGTTCACTTTTCGGACTTAGCGGGTTAAAAGATACGCAGTATTTT. Protein sequence: CASSSLFGLSGLKDTQYF.

The rearrangement uses TRBV7-3 and TRBJ2-1; 16 nucleotides agree with TRBD2. The CDR3 covers 17 residues. CDR1 and CDR2 from the germline V gene are SGHTA and FQGTGA. The V segment lost 2 bases and the J segment 6 bases; nucleotides outside the gene matches: 4. CDR3 coding DNA: TGTGCCAGCAGCTTAGGGACTAGCGGGAGGGGAACCAATGAGCAGTTCTTC. Amino acids: CASSLGTSGRGTNEQFF.

Concerning this clonotype: A junction end diverges from the germline sequence, so it may reflect a read error. The chain links TRBV11-2 to TRBJ2-7; TRBD2 matches at 7 bases. The closer fit of TRBJ2-4 to the DNA end suggests the J call may be wrong. Germline V gene sequence: CDR1 SGHAT, CDR2 FQNNGV. This CDR3 spans 16 amino acids. The CDR3 DNA reads TGTGCCGGCAGCTTAGGCTCCGGGACTAAGTTTCACATTCAGTACTTC. Residues: CAGSLGSGTKFHIQYF.

This clonotype was found a few times. The chain combines TRBV7-2 with TRBJ2-5; 11 positions match TRBD2. The trim removed 5 bases at V and 5 bases at J, leaving 13 bases unmatched. Germline V lookup: CDR1 SGHTA, CDR2 FQGNSA. The CDR3 covers 17 residues. CDR3 coding DNA: TGTGCCAGCAGCAGACGTGGGCTAGCGGGAGGAATTGAGACCCAGTACTTC. It is translated as CASSRRGLAGGIETQYF.

This clonotype was seen only a few times. The gene calls are TRBV12-3 or TRBV12-4 and TRBJ2-7; D unclear. This CDR3 is built from 14 residues. V dropped 3 bases and J dropped 6 bases, with 15 bases sitting between them. The CDR3 sequence: CASSFPIPGAEQYF. DNA of the CDR3: TGTGCCAGCAGTTTCCCGATTCCCGGCGCCGAGCAGTACTTC.

The chain carries TRBV5-1 and TRBJ2-7; 9 bases are a match to TRBD1. CDR1 and CDR2 from the germline V gene are SGHRS and YFSETQ. The CDR3 runs to 16 residues. V trimming: 4 bases; J trimming: 2 bases; junction bases outside the gene matches: 10. The CDR3 DNA reads TGCGCCAGCAGCATTAGAACAGGGGGCGATACCTACGAGCAGTACTTC. This codes for CASSIRTGGDTYEQYF.

The chain is built from TRBV6-5 and TRBJ2-7, with 13 bases matching TRBD2. Germline V gives CDR1 MNHEY, CDR2 SVGAGI. The CDR3 consists of 15 residues. V was pared by 6 bases and J by 7 bases, with 9 bases of the junction left unmatched. The CDR3 coding sequence is TGTGCCAGCAGACCCGGGACTAGCGGGACCAATGAGCAGTACTTC. Protein product: CASRPGTSGTNEQYF.

This clonotype has a single count. CDR3 loop: CSTPRTSGRASSYEQYF. CDR3 nucleotide sequence: TGCAGTACTCCGAGGACTAGCGGGAGGGCTAGCTCCTACGAGCAGTACTTC. The chain uses TRBV20-1 and TRBJ2-7; 15 bases match TRBD2. CDR1 is DFQATT, CDR2 SNEGSKA, per germline (reference sequence). With 8 bases clipped from V and 0 bases from J, the junction kept 11 bases outside the gene matches. The CDR3 totals 17 residues.

A few counts support this clonotype. The chain is built from TRBV7-9 and TRBJ2-5, with D perhaps TRBD1 (6 bases). The V and J ends lost 3 bases and 0 bases respectively, with 11 bases between them. Germline values: CDR1 SEHNR, CDR2 FQNEAQ (reference sequence). The CDR3 is 15 residues long. The CDR3 spells CASSFLGADQETQYF. CDR3 nucleotides: TGTGCCAGCAGCTTTTTGGGGGCGGACCAAGAGACCCAGTACTTC.

The chain uses TRBV12-3 or TRBV12-4 and TRBJ1-2; D is unclear. Trimming took off 6 bases at V and 1 base at J, with 18 bases between the two ends. The length of the CDR3 is 16 residues. CDR3 sequence reads: CASSLRAATLNYGYTF. CDR3 DNA sequence: TGTGCCAGCAGCCTTCGCGCAGCCACCCTTAACTATGGCTACACCTTC.

V and J are TRBV20-1 and TRBJ2-7; the D gene is possibly TRBD2 (6 bases). The ends were cut back, 7 bases at V and 6 bases at J, with 22 bases in the middle. The CDR3 is 14 amino acids. Germline CDR1 reads DFQATT; CDR2 reads SNEGSKA (reference sequence). The CDR3 DNA is TGCAGTGTTCAGCCGGGACTCCTTTCAGGCGAGCAGTACTTC. Protein sequence: CSVQPGLLSGEQYF.

V gene TRBV5-6 combines with J gene TRBJ1-2; no definite D call. The ends were cut back, 0 bases at V and 3 bases at J, with 9 bases in the middle. This CDR3 comprises 14 residues. Germline V CDR1 and CDR2: SGHDT, YYEEEE. CDR3 amino acids: CASSLVTEDYGYTF. CDR3 DNA sequence: TGTGCCAGCAGCTTGGTGACGGAGGACTATGGCTACACCTTC.